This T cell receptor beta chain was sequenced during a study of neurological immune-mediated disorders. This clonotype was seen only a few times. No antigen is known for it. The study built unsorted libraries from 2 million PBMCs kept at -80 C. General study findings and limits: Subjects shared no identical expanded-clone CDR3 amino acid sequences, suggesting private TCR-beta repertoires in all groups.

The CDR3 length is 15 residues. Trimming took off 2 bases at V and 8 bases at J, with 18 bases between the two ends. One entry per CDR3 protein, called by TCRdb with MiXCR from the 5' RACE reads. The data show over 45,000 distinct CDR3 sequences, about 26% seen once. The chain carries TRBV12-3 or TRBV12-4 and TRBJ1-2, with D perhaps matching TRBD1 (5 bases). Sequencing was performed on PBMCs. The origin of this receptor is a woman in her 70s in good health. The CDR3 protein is CASSLMGPRMSGYTF. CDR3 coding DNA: TGTGCCAGCAGTTTAATGGGGCCAAGGATGTCAGGCTACACCTTC.